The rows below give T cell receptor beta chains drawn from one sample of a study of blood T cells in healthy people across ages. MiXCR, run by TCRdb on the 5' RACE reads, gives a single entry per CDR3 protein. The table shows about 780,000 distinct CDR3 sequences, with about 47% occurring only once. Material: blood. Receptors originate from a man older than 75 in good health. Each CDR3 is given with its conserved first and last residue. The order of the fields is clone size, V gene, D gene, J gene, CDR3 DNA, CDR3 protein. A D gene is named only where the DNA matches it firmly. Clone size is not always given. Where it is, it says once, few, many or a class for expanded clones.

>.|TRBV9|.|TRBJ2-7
TGTGCCAGCAGCAGAGCCCAGGAGGGCGAGCAGTACTTC
CASSRAQEGEQYF
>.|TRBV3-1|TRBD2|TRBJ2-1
TGTGCCAGCAGCGCGGTCGGTAGCGGGGACAATGAGCAGTTCTTC
CASSAVGSGDNEQFF
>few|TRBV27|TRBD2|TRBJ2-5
TGTGCCAGCAGTGTAAGACTAGCGGGAGGCGGAGAGACCCAGTACTTC
CASSVRLAGGGETQYF
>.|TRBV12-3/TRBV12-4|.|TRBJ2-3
TGTGCCAGCAGTATCAGGACAGCCACAGATACGCAGTATTTT
CASSIRTATDTQYF
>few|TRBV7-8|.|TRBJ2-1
TGTGCCAGCAGCTTTGGGACCACCTCCTACAATGAGCAGTTCTTC
CASSFGTTSYNEQFF
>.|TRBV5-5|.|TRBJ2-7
TGTGCCAGCAGCGTTGGACTTGGGGCGTACGAGCAGTACTTC
CASSVGLGAYEQYF
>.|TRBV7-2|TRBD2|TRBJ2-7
TGTGCCAGCAGCTCTCCGCCCACAGCGGGAGGGGCCCCCTACGAGCAGTACTTC
CASSSPPTAGGAPYEQYF
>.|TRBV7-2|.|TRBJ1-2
TGTGCCAGCAGCTTAGTTTCGGATAGGAGAGGCTACACCTTC
CASSLVSDRRGYTF
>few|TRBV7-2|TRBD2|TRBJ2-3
TGTGCCAGCAGCTTAGATCCTGGCGGGAGTGGGGATACGCAGTATTTT
CASSLDPGGSGDTQYF
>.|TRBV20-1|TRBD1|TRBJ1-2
TGCAGTGCTAACGACAGGGACTATGGCTACACCTTC
CSANDRDYGYTF
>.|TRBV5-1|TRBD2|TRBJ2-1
TGCGCCAGCAGCCCTCAACTAGCGTCTCTCAATGAGCAGTTCTTC
CASSPQLASLNEQFF
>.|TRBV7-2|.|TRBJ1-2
TGTACCAGCAGCTTAGGAGGGGACGGCTATGGCTACACCTTC
CTSSLGGDGYGYTF
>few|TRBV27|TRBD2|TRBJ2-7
TGTGCCAGCAGTTTACGGAGTCTAGCGGGAGCAGGCGAGCAGTACTTC
CASSLRSLAGAGEQYF
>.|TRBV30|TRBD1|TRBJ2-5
TGTGCCTGGAGTCTGGACAGGGGTGAGACCCAGTACTTC
CAWSLDRGETQYF
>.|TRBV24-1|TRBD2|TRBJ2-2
TGTGCCACCAGTGCCAGTTTGGGCCTAGCGGGGAACACCGGGGAGCTGTTTTTT
CATSASLGLAGNTGELFF
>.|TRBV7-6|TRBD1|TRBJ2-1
TGTGCCAGCAGCTCCGGGACTGGGACAGGGTATGAGCAGTTCTTC
CASSSGTGTGYEQFF
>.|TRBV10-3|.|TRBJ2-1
TGTGCCATCAGTGAGTCCGGACAGTACAATGAGCAGTTCTTC
CAISESGQYNEQFF
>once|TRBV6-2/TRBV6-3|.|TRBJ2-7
TGTGCCAGCAGGTCGGCAACCGTCCGGGACAACTACGAGCAGTACTTC
CASRSATVRDNYEQYF
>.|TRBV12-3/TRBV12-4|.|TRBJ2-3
TGTGCCGCCGGTCAGCCATTAAGATCTAGCACAGATACGCAGTATTTT
CAAGQPLRSSTDTQYF
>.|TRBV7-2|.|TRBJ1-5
TGTGCCAGCAGACCGGGAGGACAGTCCAATCAGCCCCAGCATTTT
CASRPGGQSNQPQHF